This section outlines one TCR beta chain sequence together with its context. Its antigen is undetermined. This sample was taken from a study of healthy donors' naive CD4 and CD8 T cells. Study-wide results and caveats: A reported CD4+/CD8+ bias affected most V and J genes in naive cells.

Starting from around 470 ng of total RNA, TCR libraries were made with linear amplification. MiXCR, run by TCRdb on the reads, gives a single entry per CDR3 protein. The table lists some 190,000 distinct CDR3 sequences, about four fifths of them singletons. From germline, CDR1 is DFQATT and CDR2 SNEGSKA (reference sequence). The V end was cut by 0 bases, the J end by 7 bases, with 10 bases between. The CDR3 consists of 13 residues. The rearrangement uses TRBV20-1 and TRBJ2-1; no clear D gene. The sample comprised naive CD4+ and CD8+ T cells sorted from blood, pooled from several donors. The TCR comes from a pool of human donors in good health; the sample pools cells from several healthy donors. CDR3 DNA sequence: TGCAGTGCTAGAGATGTGGGGTTTAATGAGCAGTTCTTC. Its protein product is CSARDVGFNEQFF.